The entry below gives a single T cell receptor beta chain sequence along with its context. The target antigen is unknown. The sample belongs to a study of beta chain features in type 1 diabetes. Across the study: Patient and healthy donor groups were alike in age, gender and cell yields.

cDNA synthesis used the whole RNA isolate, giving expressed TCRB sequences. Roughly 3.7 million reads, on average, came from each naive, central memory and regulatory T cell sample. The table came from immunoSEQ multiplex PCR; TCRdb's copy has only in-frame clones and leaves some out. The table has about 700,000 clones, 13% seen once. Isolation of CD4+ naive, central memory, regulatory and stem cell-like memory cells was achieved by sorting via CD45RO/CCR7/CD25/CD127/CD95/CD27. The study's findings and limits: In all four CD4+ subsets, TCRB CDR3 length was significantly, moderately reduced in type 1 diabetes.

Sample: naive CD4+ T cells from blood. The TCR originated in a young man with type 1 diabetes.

The CDR3 DNA is TGTGCCAGCACCCTTTCGACAGGGTTCACAGATACGCAGTATTTT. It translates to CASTLSTGFTDTQYF. This chain uses TRBV7-2 with TRBJ2-3; 7 bases are shared with TRBD1. The CDR3 contains 15 residues. V was pared by 7 bases and J by 2 bases, with 9 bases of the junction left unmatched. Germline assignment: CDR1 SGHTA and CDR2 FQGNSA. Together with reference TRBV7-2 and TRBJ2-3, the CDR3 gives the full variable domain: GAGVSQSPSNKVTEKGKDVELRCDPISGHTALYWYRQSLGQGLEFLIYFQGNSAPDKSGLPSDRFSAERTGGSVSTLTIQRTQQEDSAVYLCASTLSTGFTDTQYFGPGTRLTVL.